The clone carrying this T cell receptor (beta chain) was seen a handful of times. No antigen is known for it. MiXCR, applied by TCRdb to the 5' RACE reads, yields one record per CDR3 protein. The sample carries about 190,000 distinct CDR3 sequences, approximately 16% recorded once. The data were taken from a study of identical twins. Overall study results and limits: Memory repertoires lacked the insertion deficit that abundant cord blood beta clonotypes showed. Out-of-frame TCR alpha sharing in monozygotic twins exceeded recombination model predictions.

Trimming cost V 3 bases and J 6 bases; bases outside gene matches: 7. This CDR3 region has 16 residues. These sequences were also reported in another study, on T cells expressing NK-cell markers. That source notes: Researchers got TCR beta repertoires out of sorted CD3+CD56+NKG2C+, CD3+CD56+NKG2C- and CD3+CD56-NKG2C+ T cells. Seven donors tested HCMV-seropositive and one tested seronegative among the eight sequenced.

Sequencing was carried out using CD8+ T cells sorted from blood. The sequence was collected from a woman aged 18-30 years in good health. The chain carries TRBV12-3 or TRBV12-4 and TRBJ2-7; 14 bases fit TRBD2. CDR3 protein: CASSLGGLAGECEQYF. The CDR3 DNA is TGTGCCAGCAGTTTGGGGGGACTAGCGGGAGAATGCGAGCAGTACTTC.